This T cell receptor beta chain was obtained from a study of CD8 T cells in ankylosing spondylitis. This clonotype was counted between two and nine times. Its cognate antigen is unknown. Scientists made TCR beta libraries using quantitative 5'-RACE with molecular barcodes. From the 5' RACE reads, TCRdb called clonotypes with MiXCR, one entry per CDR3 protein. The sample lists some 400,000 distinct CDR3 sequences; approximately 20% were seen once. Germline V CDR1 and CDR2: DFQATT, SNEGSKA (reference sequence). With 6 bases clipped from V and 6 bases from J, the junction kept 7 bases outside the gene matches. There are 13 residues in the CDR3. The study's findings and limits: One TCR beta motif, made up of roughly 8 highly homologous variants, appeared characteristic of ankylosing spondylitis blood. According to the report, clones linked to the disease were significantly enriched in matched synovial fluid samples taken from ankylosing spondylitis patients.

The V call is TRBV20-1, the J call TRBJ2-2, with 7 bases that match TRBD2. The receptor was derived from a male donor with ankylosing spondylitis. The sequenced sample was blood, either unsorted or a sorted T cell fraction (not recorded which). The CDR3 loop reads CSAAGGGAGELFF. The CDR3 nucleotides read TGCAGTGCCGCCGGGGGAGGGGCCGGGGAGCTGTTTTTT.